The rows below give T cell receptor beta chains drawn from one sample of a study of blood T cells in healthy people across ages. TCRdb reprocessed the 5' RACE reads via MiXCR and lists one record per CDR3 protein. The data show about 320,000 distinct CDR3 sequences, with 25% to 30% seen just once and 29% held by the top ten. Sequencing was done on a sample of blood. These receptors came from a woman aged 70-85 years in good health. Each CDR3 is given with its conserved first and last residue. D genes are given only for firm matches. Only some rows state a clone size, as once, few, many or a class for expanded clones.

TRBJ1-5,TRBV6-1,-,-,CASNVGDRQPQHF,TGTGCCAGCAACGTGGGTGACCGTCAGCCCCAGCATTTT
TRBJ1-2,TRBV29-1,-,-,CSVEESARYYGYTF,TGCAGCGTTGAAGAGAGTGCCAGATACTATGGCTACACCTTC
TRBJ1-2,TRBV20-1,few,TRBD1,CSARGTGDYGYTF,TGCAGTGCTAGAGGAACAGGGGACTATGGCTACACCTTC
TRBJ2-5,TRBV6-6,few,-,CASSYSNDLRGTQYF,TGTGCCAGCAGTTACTCGAACGATCTACGGGGGACCCAGTACTTC
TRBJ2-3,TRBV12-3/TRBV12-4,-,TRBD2,CASNPDPGGTQYF,TGTGCCAGCAACCCTGACCCGGGGGGTACGCAGTATTTT
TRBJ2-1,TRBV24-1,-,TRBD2,CATSDPSGYNEQFF,TGTGCCACCAGTGACCCTAGCGGCTACAATGAGCAGTTCTTC
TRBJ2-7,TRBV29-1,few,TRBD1,CSVGQGINYEQYF,TGCAGCGTCGGACAGGGAATAAACTACGAGCAGTACTTC
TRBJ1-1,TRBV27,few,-,CASSPAASNMNTEAFF,TGTGCCAGCAGTCCAGCCGCCAGTAATATGAACACTGAAGCTTTCTTT
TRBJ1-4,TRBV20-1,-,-,CSAIPEATNEKLFF,TGCAGTGCCATCCCGGAGGCAACTAATGAAAAACTGTTTTTT
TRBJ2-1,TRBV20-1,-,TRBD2,CSARAPGAGGYNEQFF,TGCAGTGCTAGAGCCCCTGGAGCGGGAGGCTACAATGAGCAGTTCTTC
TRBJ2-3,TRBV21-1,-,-,CASSKDVTGQDTQYF,TGTGCCAGCAGCAAAGACGTGACAGGCCAGGATACGCAGTATTTT
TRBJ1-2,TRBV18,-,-,CASSLPGYSYGYTF,TGTGCCAGCTCACTGCCGGGATACTCCTATGGCTACACCTTC
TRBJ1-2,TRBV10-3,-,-,CAISAGPRRGYTF,TGTGCCATCAGTGCGGGCCCCCGGAGGGGCTACACCTTC
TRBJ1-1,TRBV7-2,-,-,CASSAGRGNTEAFF,TGTGCCAGCAGCGCAGGACGCGGGAACACTGAAGCTTTCTTT
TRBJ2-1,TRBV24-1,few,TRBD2,CATSDVTSGSFYEQFF,TGTGCCACCAGTGATGTAACTAGCGGGAGCTTCTATGAGCAGTTCTTC
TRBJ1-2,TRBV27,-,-,CASSLGAALTF,TGTGCCAGCAGTTTGGGGGCCGCCCTCACCTTC
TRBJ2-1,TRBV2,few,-,CASRIGSQFF,TGTGCCTCCCGTATCGGATCCCAGTTCTTC
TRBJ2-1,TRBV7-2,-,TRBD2,CASSLALAGGPRSSYNGQFF,TGTGCCAGCAGCTTAGCGCTAGCGGGAGGCCCCAGGAGCTCCTACAATGGGCAGTTCTTC
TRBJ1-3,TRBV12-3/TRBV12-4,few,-,CASSSPHSHSGNTIYF,TGTGCCAGCAGTTCCCCCCACTCGCACTCTGGAAACACCATATATTTT
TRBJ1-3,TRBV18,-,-,CASSPNQLVGDSGNTIYF,TGTGCCAGCTCACCAAACCAATTAGTCGGGGACTCTGGAAACACCATATATTTT
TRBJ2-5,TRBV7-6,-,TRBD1,CASSSPWTGGETQYF,TGTGCCAGCAGCTCCCCCTGGACAGGTGGGGAGACCCAGTACTTC
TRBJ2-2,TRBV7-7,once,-,CASSLAPGAGELFF,TGTGCTAGCAGCTTAGCGCCAGGGGCCGGGGAGCTGTTTTTT
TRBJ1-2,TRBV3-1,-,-,CASSQGFGTPLGYTF,TGTGCCAGCAGCCAAGGTTTCGGGACCCCTCTTGGCTACACCTTC
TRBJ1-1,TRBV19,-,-,CASSIKWREMNTEAFF,TGTGCCAGTAGCATCAAGTGGAGAGAGATGAACACTGAAGCTTTCTTT
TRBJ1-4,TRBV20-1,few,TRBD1,CSTREGAAEKLFF,TGCAGTACTAGAGAGGGGGCAGCTGAAAAACTGTTTTTT
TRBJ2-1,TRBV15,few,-,CATSRDLTKDNEQFF,TGTGCCACCAGCAGAGATCTGACCAAAGACAATGAGCAGTTCTTC
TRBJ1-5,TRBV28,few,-,CASSFKGYQPQHF,TGTGCCAGCAGTTTCAAGGGGTATCAGCCCCAGCATTTT
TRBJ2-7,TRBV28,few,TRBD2,CASSRVSKIAGGPNPSSYEQYF,TGTGCCAGCAGTAGGGTTTCAAAAATAGCGGGAGGGCCGAACCCTTCATCCTACGAGCAGTACTTC
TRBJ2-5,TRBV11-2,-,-,CASSEPTGRSETQYF,TGTGCCAGCAGCGAACCGACAGGGAGGTCCGAGACCCAGTACTTC
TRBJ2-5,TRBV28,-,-,CASSLPDVGTQYF,TGTGCCAGCAGTTTACCGGATGTGGGGACCCAGTACTTC
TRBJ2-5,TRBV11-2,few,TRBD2,CASSFTSGAQETQYF,TGTGCCAGCAGCTTCACGAGCGGGGCGCAAGAGACCCAGTACTTC
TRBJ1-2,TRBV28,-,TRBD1,CASSLGQALYGYTF,TGTGCCAGCAGTTTAGGACAGGCCCTCTATGGCTACACCTTC
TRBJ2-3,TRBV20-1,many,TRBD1,CSAARHERTGNTDTQYF,TGCAGTGCCGCGCGCCATGAAAGGACAGGCAACACAGATACGCAGTATTTT
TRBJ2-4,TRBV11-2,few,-,CASSLDGRQGIAKNIQYF,TGTGCCAGCAGCTTAGATGGGCGACAAGGCATAGCCAAAAACATTCAGTACTTC
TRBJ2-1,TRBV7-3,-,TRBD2,CASSLRLAGVGNEQFF,TGTGCCAGCAGCTTAAGACTAGCGGGAGTAGGTAATGAGCAGTTCTTC
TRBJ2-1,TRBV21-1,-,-,CASSRALRTSGVYNEQFF,TGTGCCAGCAGCAGAGCCCTTAGGACTAGCGGAGTCTACAATGAGCAGTTCTTC